This TCR beta chain is from a study of T-cell reconstitution after alpha-beta-depleted transplantation in children. The CDR3 totals 15 residues. With 0 bases removed from V and 3 bases from J, the gap between germline ends came to 12 bases. Germline V gives CDR1 SGHRS, CDR2 YFSETQ. Preparation of the TCRbeta library was carried out with unique molecular identifiers. TCRdb re-derived calls from the PCR reads in MiXCR, one entry per CDR3 protein. Here the sample spans 440,000 or so distinct CDR3 sequences, approximately 11% being singletons. This clonotype was counted between two and nine times. V usage is TRBV5-1 and J usage is TRBJ2-5; D may be TRBD2 (6 bases). Sequencing was performed on PBMCs from the stem cell graft donor, taken from the stem cell graft. This clonotype originated in a human donor who donated a stem cell graft to a child with acute myeloid leukemia. CDR3 bases: TGCGCCAGCAGCTTGGTAGCGGACCCTAAAGAGACCCAGTACTTC. Translating gives CASSLVADPKETQYF. The full variable domain, completed using reference TRBV5-1 and TRBJ2-5, is KAGVTQTPRYLIKTRGQQVTLSCSPISGHRSVSWYQQTPGQGLQFLFEYFSETQRNKGNFPGRFSGRQFSNSRSEMNVSTLELGDSALYLCASSLVADPKETQYFGPGTRLLVL.